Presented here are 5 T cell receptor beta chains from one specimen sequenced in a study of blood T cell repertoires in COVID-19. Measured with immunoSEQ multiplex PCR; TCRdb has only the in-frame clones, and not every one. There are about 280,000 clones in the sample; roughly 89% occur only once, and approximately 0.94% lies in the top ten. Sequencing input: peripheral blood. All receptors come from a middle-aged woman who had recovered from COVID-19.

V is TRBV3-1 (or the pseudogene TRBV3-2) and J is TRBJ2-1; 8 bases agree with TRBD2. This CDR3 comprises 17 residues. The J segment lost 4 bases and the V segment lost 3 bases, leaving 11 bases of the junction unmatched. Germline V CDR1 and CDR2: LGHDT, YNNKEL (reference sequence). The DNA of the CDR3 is TGTGCCAGCAGCCAGCCCCTGGCTAGCGGGTATTACAATGAGCAGTTCTTC. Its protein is CASSQPLASGYYNEQFF.

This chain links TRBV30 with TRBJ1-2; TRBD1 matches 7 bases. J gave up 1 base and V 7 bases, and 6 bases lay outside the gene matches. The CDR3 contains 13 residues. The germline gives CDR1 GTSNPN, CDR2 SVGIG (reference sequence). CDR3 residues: CALPDRSNYGYTF. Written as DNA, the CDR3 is TGTGCCTTACCGGACAGGAGTAACTATGGCTACACCTTC.

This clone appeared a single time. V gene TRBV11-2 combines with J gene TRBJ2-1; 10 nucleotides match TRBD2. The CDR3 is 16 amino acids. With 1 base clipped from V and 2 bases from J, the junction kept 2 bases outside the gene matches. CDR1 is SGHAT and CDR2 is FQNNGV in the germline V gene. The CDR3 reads CASSLGSGRPYNEQFF. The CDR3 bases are TGTGCCAGCAGCTTAGGTAGCGGGAGGCCCTACAATGAGCAGTTCTTC. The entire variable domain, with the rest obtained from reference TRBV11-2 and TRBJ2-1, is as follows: EAGVAQSPRYKIIEKRQSVAFWCNPISGHATLYWYQQILGQGPKLLIQFQNNGVVDDSQLPKDRFSAERLKGVDSTLKIQPAKLEDSAVYLCASSLGSGRPYNEQFFGPGTRLTVL.

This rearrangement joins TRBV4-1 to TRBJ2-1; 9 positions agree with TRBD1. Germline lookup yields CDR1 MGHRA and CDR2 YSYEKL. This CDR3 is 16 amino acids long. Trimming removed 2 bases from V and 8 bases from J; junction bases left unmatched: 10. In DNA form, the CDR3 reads TGCGCCAGCAGCCAACTTACAGGGGGCCGTCCAGATGAGCAGTTCTTC. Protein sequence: CASSQLTGGRPDEQFF.

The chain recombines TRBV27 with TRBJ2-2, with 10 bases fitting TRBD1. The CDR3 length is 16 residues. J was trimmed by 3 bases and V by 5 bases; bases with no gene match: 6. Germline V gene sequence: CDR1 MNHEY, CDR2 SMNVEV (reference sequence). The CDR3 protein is CASSGAGTGDTGELFF. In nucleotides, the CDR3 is TGTGCCAGCAGTGGAGCCGGGACAGGGGACACCGGGGAGCTGTTTTTT.